This TCR beta chain was recovered during a study of OX40 agonist ivuxolimab in advanced cancers. Sequencing was performed with immunoSEQ multiplex PCR; in TCRdb, only in-frame clones are kept and a portion is missing. The table shows tens of thousands of clones, with about 88% occurring only once. Study results and limitations: CD4+ and CD8+ blood T cells expanded clonally by week 6 at 0.1 to 3.0 mg/kg.

On this clone: The antigen is unknown.

Germline assignment: CDR1 MNHEY and CDR2 SMNVEV (reference sequence). J lost 0 bases, V lost 6 bases, and 13 bases had no gene match. The CDR3 is made up of 18 amino acids. The J gene is TRBJ2-7, the V gene TRBV27, with 11 bases that match TRBD2. This receptor was identified in an adult with an advanced solid tumor such as melanoma, head and neck, liver or kidney cancer. The source material was CD4+ or CD8+ T cells sorted from blood, sampled in a trial of the OX40 agonist ivuxolimab. CDR3 loop: CASRQEVGTSGLSYEQYF. CDR3 DNA: TGTGCCAGCAGGCAGGAAGTCGGGACTAGCGGACTCTCCTACGAGCAGTACTTC.